This is a list of T cell receptor beta chains from one sample in a study of T-cell memory formation after mild COVID-19. TCRdb re-called the 5' RACE reads with MiXCR, one entry per CDR3 protein. The table lists about 560,000 distinct CDR3 sequences, less than 25% of them singletons. The specimen sequenced was PBMCs or a T cell subset sorted from them (not recorded which). The receptors shown here come from an adult woman who had mild COVID-19 (a few samples of this study predate the infection). Cell type and time point are not known. Each CDR3 is given with its conserved first and last residue. The order of the fields is clone size, J gene, V gene, D gene, CDR3 protein, CDR3 DNA. A D gene is named only where the DNA matches it firmly. Clone size, where shown, is once, few, many, or a class for clones that have expanded.

abundance: .; j_gene: TRBJ2-7; v_gene: TRBV6-5; d_gene: TRBD2; CDR3aa: CASSRSGASSYEQYF; CDR3nt: TGTGCCAGCAGCCGTAGCGGGGCCAGCTCCTACGAGCAGTACTTC
abundance: .; j_gene: TRBJ2-2; v_gene: TRBV21-1; d_gene: .; CDR3aa: CASSKVGAEIRAGELFF; CDR3nt: TGTGCCAGCAGCAAAGTCGGCGCGGAAATTCGCGCCGGGGAGCTGTTTTTT
abundance: few; j_gene: TRBJ1-1; v_gene: TRBV9; d_gene: .; CDR3aa: CASSPQGGTEAFF; CDR3nt: TGTGCCAGCAGCCCCCAGGGAGGCACTGAAGCTTTCTTT
abundance: few; j_gene: TRBJ2-1; v_gene: TRBV7-9; d_gene: .; CDR3aa: CASSEQGYNEQFF; CDR3nt: TGTGCCAGCAGCGAACAGGGCTACAATGAGCAGTTCTTC
abundance: few; j_gene: TRBJ2-1; v_gene: TRBV27; d_gene: TRBD2; CDR3aa: CASSGGTSGRAKINEQFF; CDR3nt: TGTGCCAGCAGTGGCGGGACTAGCGGGAGGGCCAAAATCAATGAGCAGTTCTTC
abundance: .; j_gene: TRBJ2-3; v_gene: TRBV25-1; d_gene: .; CDR3aa: CASSVQGPDTQYF; CDR3nt: TGTGCCAGCAGTGTACAGGGCCCAGATACGCAGTATTTT
abundance: few; j_gene: TRBJ2-5; v_gene: TRBV7-3; d_gene: .; CDR3aa: CASSLLGSGRVSETQYF; CDR3nt: TGTGCCAGCAGCTTATTAGGTTCGGGGCGAGTCTCTGAGACCCAGTACTTC
abundance: .; j_gene: TRBJ2-5; v_gene: TRBV28; d_gene: TRBD2; CDR3aa: CASSFGTSGRETQYF; CDR3nt: TGTGCCAGCAGTTTTGGGACTAGCGGTCGAGAGACCCAGTACTTC
abundance: .; j_gene: TRBJ1-1; v_gene: TRBV9; d_gene: .; CDR3aa: CASSVGPRNTEAFF; CDR3nt: TGTGCCAGCAGCGTAGGGCCCCGTAACACTGAAGCTTTCTTT
abundance: .; j_gene: TRBJ1-3; v_gene: TRBV9; d_gene: .; CDR3aa: CASSPSGRAGASGNTIYF; CDR3nt: TGTGCCAGCAGCCCCAGCGGCAGGGCAGGGGCGTCTGGAAACACCATATATTTT
abundance: few; j_gene: TRBJ2-2; v_gene: TRBV7-2; d_gene: TRBD2; CDR3aa: CASSPRTSTLTGELFF; CDR3nt: TGTGCCAGCAGCCCCAGGACTAGCACCCTTACCGGGGAGCTGTTTTTT
abundance: .; j_gene: TRBJ2-7; v_gene: TRBV20-1; d_gene: .; CDR3aa: CSARDPQIYEQYF; CDR3nt: TGCAGTGCTAGAGACCCCCAGATCTACGAGCAGTACTTC
abundance: .; j_gene: TRBJ2-3; v_gene: TRBV6-5; d_gene: TRBD1; CDR3aa: CASGRRTGSKDTQYF; CDR3nt: TGTGCCAGCGGAAGACGGACAGGAAGCAAAGATACGCAGTATTTT
abundance: few; j_gene: TRBJ2-7; v_gene: TRBV20-1; d_gene: .; CDR3aa: CSARAPGGVAYEQYF; CDR3nt: TGCAGTGCTAGAGCCCCCGGAGGGGTTGCTTACGAGCAGTACTTC
abundance: .; j_gene: TRBJ1-2; v_gene: TRBV20-1; d_gene: .; CDR3aa: CSARSPSYGYTF; CDR3nt: TGCAGTGCTAGGAGTCCTAGCTATGGCTACACCTTC
abundance: .; j_gene: TRBJ1-1; v_gene: TRBV5-6; d_gene: TRBD1; CDR3aa: CASSWDRVDTEAFF; CDR3nt: TGTGCCAGCAGTTGGGACAGGGTGGACACTGAAGCTTTCTTT
abundance: .; j_gene: TRBJ2-3; v_gene: TRBV7-9; d_gene: .; CDR3aa: CASSPQGPLGDTQYF; CDR3nt: TGTGCCAGCAGCCCCCAGGGGCCCCTTGGAGATACGCAGTATTTT
abundance: few; j_gene: TRBJ2-5; v_gene: TRBV11-2; d_gene: .; CDR3aa: CASSLVFAGETQYF; CDR3nt: TGTGCCAGCAGCTTAGTCTTCGCGGGGGAGACCCAGTACTTC
abundance: .; j_gene: TRBJ2-1; v_gene: TRBV5-6; d_gene: TRBD1; CDR3aa: CATTDRANEQFF; CDR3nt: TGTGCCACCACCGACAGGGCGAATGAGCAGTTCTTC
abundance: .; j_gene: TRBJ2-1; v_gene: TRBV3-1; d_gene: .; CDR3aa: CASRLNSLQFF; CDR3nt: TGTGCCAGCAGACTCAATTCATTACAGTTCTTC
abundance: .; j_gene: TRBJ2-5; v_gene: TRBV18; d_gene: .; CDR3aa: CASSPRQEIETQYF; CDR3nt: TGTGCCAGCTCACCACGACAGGAGATAGAGACCCAGTACTTC
abundance: .; j_gene: TRBJ2-1; v_gene: TRBV6-6; d_gene: TRBD2; CDR3aa: CASSLLPASGSPYNEQFF; CDR3nt: TGTGCCAGCAGTCTTCTTCCGGCTAGCGGGTCACCCTACAATGAGCAGTTCTTC
abundance: .; j_gene: TRBJ2-7; v_gene: TRBV28; d_gene: .; CDR3aa: CASIPSGRAYEQYF; CDR3nt: TGTGCCAGCATTCCCTCGGGCAGGGCCTACGAGCAGTACTTC
abundance: .; j_gene: TRBJ2-1; v_gene: TRBV14; d_gene: TRBD1; CDR3aa: CASSGDRNNEQFF; CDR3nt: TGTGCCAGCAGCGGGGACAGAAACAATGAGCAGTTCTTC
abundance: few; j_gene: TRBJ2-3; v_gene: TRBV25-1; d_gene: TRBD2; CDR3aa: CASSELLPERELRHTQYF; CDR3nt: TGTGCCAGCAGTGAGCTTCTACCAGAGCGGGAGTTGCGTCATACGCAGTATTTT
abundance: few; j_gene: TRBJ2-7; v_gene: TRBV20-1; d_gene: TRBD2; CDR3aa: CSARDPAGTSPDPYEQYF; CDR3nt: TGCAGTGCTAGAGATCCGGCCGGGACTAGTCCGGACCCCTACGAGCAGTACTTC
abundance: .; j_gene: TRBJ2-1; v_gene: TRBV27; d_gene: TRBD2; CDR3aa: CATRPGTSGGRSYNEQFF; CDR3nt: TGTGCCACCAGGCCGGGGACTAGCGGGGGTAGGTCCTACAATGAGCAGTTCTTC
abundance: few; j_gene: TRBJ2-2; v_gene: TRBV24-1; d_gene: TRBD1; CDR3aa: CATTDRVMDGELFF; CDR3nt: TGTGCCACCACGGACAGGGTAATGGACGGGGAGCTGTTTTTT
abundance: few; j_gene: TRBJ2-3; v_gene: TRBV7-2; d_gene: .; CDR3aa: CASKRADTQYF; CDR3nt: TGTGCCAGCAAAAGGGCAGATACGCAGTATTTT
abundance: .; j_gene: TRBJ1-1; v_gene: TRBV5-5; d_gene: .; CDR3aa: CASSGDFFTEAFF; CDR3nt: TGTGCCAGCAGCGGGGACTTCTTCACTGAAGCTTTCTTT
abundance: .; j_gene: TRBJ2-5; v_gene: TRBV19; d_gene: .; CDR3aa: CASSIDQGETQYF; CDR3nt: TGTGCCAGTAGTATAGACCAGGGGGAGACCCAGTACTTC
abundance: .; j_gene: TRBJ1-3; v_gene: TRBV7-9; d_gene: .; CDR3aa: CASSLVTSTGNTIYF; CDR3nt: TGTGCCAGCAGCTTAGTTACCAGCACTGGAAACACCATATATTTT
abundance: few; j_gene: TRBJ2-7; v_gene: TRBV11-2; d_gene: .; CDR3aa: CASSLAYSLREQYF; CDR3nt: TGTGCCAGCAGCTTAGCTTACAGTCTTCGCGAGCAGTACTTC
abundance: .; j_gene: TRBJ2-1; v_gene: TRBV2; d_gene: .; CDR3aa: CASLPGGGNNEQFF; CDR3nt: TGTGCCAGCTTGCCGGGCGGGGGCAACAATGAGCAGTTCTTC
abundance: few; j_gene: TRBJ2-7; v_gene: TRBV4-2; d_gene: TRBD2; CDR3aa: CASSQLGLAGTYEQYF; CDR3nt: TGTGCCAGCAGCCAATTGGGACTAGCGGGAACCTACGAGCAGTACTTC
abundance: few; j_gene: TRBJ2-5; v_gene: TRBV3-1; d_gene: .; CDR3aa: CASSQIVGVETQYF; CDR3nt: TGTGCCAGCAGCCAAATAGTGGGAGTAGAGACCCAGTACTTC
abundance: few; j_gene: TRBJ1-1; v_gene: TRBV20-1; d_gene: .; CDR3aa: CSASGSGIYTEAFF; CDR3nt: TGCAGTGCTAGTGGGTCAGGGATTTACACTGAAGCTTTCTTT
abundance: many; j_gene: TRBJ2-3; v_gene: TRBV7-9; d_gene: TRBD1; CDR3aa: CASSLGISGQGSPDTQYF; CDR3nt: TGTGCCAGCAGCTTAGGTATCTCGGGACAGGGGAGCCCAGATACGCAGTATTTT
abundance: few; j_gene: TRBJ2-3; v_gene: TRBV11-3; d_gene: TRBD2; CDR3aa: CASSLGSWREGHTDTQYF; CDR3nt: TGTGCCAGCAGCTTAGGGAGCTGGCGGGAGGGCCACACAGATACGCAGTATTTT
abundance: .; j_gene: TRBJ1-3; v_gene: TRBV12-3/TRBV12-4; d_gene: .; CDR3aa: CASSFFSGNTIYF; CDR3nt: TGTGCCAGCAGTTTCTTCTCTGGAAACACCATATATTTT
abundance: .; j_gene: TRBJ2-1; v_gene: TRBV4-1; d_gene: TRBD2; CDR3aa: CASSQGPGLADNEQFF; CDR3nt: TGCGCCAGCAGCCAAGGACCGGGACTAGCGGACAATGAGCAGTTCTTC
abundance: .; j_gene: TRBJ1-6; v_gene: TRBV5-5; d_gene: .; CDR3aa: CASSHGGDPGPNSPLHF; CDR3nt: TGTGCCAGCAGCCACGGAGGGGACCCAGGTCCTAATTCACCCCTCCACTTT
abundance: few; j_gene: TRBJ2-1; v_gene: TRBV3-1; d_gene: .; CDR3aa: CASSRDRTRYNEQFF; CDR3nt: TGTGCCAGCAGCCGCGACAGGACCCGGTACAATGAGCAGTTCTTC
abundance: .; j_gene: TRBJ1-1; v_gene: TRBV19; d_gene: .; CDR3aa: CASSILPENTEAFF; CDR3nt: TGTGCCAGTAGTATTCTCCCGGAAAACACTGAAGCTTTCTTT
abundance: .; j_gene: TRBJ1-1; v_gene: TRBV18; d_gene: TRBD1; CDR3aa: CASSSKTGHGVEAFF; CDR3nt: TGTGCCAGCTCATCCAAGACAGGGCATGGGGTCGAAGCTTTCTTT
abundance: .; j_gene: TRBJ2-3; v_gene: TRBV2; d_gene: .; CDR3aa: CASSGAGASTDTQYF; CDR3nt: TGTGCCAGCAGTGGGGCCGGGGCTAGCACAGATACGCAGTATTTT
abundance: few; j_gene: TRBJ1-5; v_gene: TRBV5-1; d_gene: TRBD1; CDR3aa: CASSQGGTALYSNQPQHF; CDR3nt: TGCGCCAGCAGCCAAGGGGGGACAGCCCTTTATAGCAATCAGCCCCAGCATTTT
abundance: few; j_gene: TRBJ1-5; v_gene: TRBV24-1; d_gene: TRBD1; CDR3aa: CATSEGTGGPLYNQPQHF; CDR3nt: TGTGCCACCAGTGAAGGGACAGGGGGCCCTTTGTACAATCAGCCCCAGCATTTT
abundance: few; j_gene: TRBJ2-1; v_gene: TRBV10-3; d_gene: TRBD2; CDR3aa: CAISESASGSYNEQFF; CDR3nt: TGTGCCATCAGTGAGTCCGCTAGCGGGAGCTACAATGAGCAGTTCTTC
abundance: few; j_gene: TRBJ2-3; v_gene: TRBV19; d_gene: .; CDR3aa: CASSKAASAKDTQYF; CDR3nt: TGTGCCAGTAGTAAGGCGGCTAGCGCGAAGGATACGCAGTATTTT
abundance: few; j_gene: TRBJ2-3; v_gene: TRBV7-2; d_gene: .; CDR3aa: CASSLARTVSTDTQYF; CDR3nt: TGTGCCAGCAGCTTAGCGAGAACAGTATCCACAGATACGCAGTATTTT